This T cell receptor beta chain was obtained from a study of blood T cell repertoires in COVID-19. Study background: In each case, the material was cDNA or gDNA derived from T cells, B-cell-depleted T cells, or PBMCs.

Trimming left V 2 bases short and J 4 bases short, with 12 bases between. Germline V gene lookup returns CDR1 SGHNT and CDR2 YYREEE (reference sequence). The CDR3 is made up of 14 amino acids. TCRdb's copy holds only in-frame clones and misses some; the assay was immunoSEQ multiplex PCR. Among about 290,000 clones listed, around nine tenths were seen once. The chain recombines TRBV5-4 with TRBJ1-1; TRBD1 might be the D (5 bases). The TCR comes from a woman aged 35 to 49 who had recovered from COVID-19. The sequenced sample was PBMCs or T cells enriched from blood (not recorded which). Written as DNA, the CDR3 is TGTGCCAGCAGCTTAAGGGGATACGCCACTGAAGCTTTCTTT. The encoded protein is CASSLRGYATEAFF.